This T cell receptor (beta chain) was sequenced for a study of technical replicates of blood from a handful of donors. Assay: immunoSEQ multiplex PCR; the TCRdb copy retains only in-frame clones and omits some. The sample lists about 49,000 clones, roughly 92% occurring once. This CDR3 has 12 residues. Trimming left V 0 bases short and J 5 bases short, with 7 bases between. The germline V gene encodes CDR1 GTSNPN and CDR2 SVGIG (reference sequence). Concerning this clone: The sample holds other DNA sequences that translate to the same CDR3.

The chain uses TRBV30 and TRBJ2-5; D is unclear. The clonotype was recovered from a human donor in good health. Some clones in this sample may be carry-over from other donors' samples. Material for sequencing was PBMCs. For the CDR3, the DNA is TGTGCCTGGAGTGTATCTAGGGAGACCCAGTACTTC. It translates to CAWSVSRETQYF.